The 5 T cell receptor beta chains presented below share a single source sample, sequenced in a study of beta chain features in type 1 diabetes. Reverse transcribing all isolated RNA meant expressed TCRB transcripts were sequenced. TCRdb's table, derived via immunoSEQ multiplex PCR, lists solely in-frame clones and lacks some. The data hold about 620,000 clones, with about a sixth observed a single time. Specimen: naive CD4+ T cells from blood. These receptors were obtained from a man younger than 30 in good health.

This clone was seen a handful of times. The chain links TRBV5-1 to TRBJ2-1; D remains ambiguous. CDR3 length equals 15 residues. V was cut by 4 bases and J by 1 base, with 12 bases left in between. CDR1 is SGHRS and CDR2 is YFSETQ in the germline V gene. CDR3 sequence: CASSAGVTSYNEQFF. As DNA, the CDR3 is TGCGCCAGCAGCGCTGGTGTAACGTCCTACAATGAGCAGTTCTTC.

This clone was counted between two and nine times. The rearrangement links TRBV5-1 to TRBJ2-1; D possibly corresponds to TRBD1 (5 bases). The CDR3 runs 15 residues. CDR1 is SGHRS and CDR2 is YFSETQ in the germline V gene. V was pared by 4 bases and J by 8 bases, with 19 bases between. CDR3 coding DNA: TGCGCCAGCAGCCCCTTCTATGCAGGGTCCGATGAGCAGTTCTTC. Amino acid sequence: CASSPFYAGSDEQFF.

The chain has TRBV9 and TRBJ2-7; 9 bases are a match to TRBD1. CDR3 size: 14 residues. The V and J ends lost 4 bases and 4 bases, in that order; junction bases with no gene match: 6. Germline CDR1 is SGDLS and CDR2 is YYNGEE. The CDR3 nucleotides are TGTGCCAGCAGCCCGCCGGGACAGGGATACGAGCAGTACTTC. The encoded protein is CASSPPGQGYEQYF.

The genes are TRBV9 and TRBJ2-7; 8 nucleotides agree with TRBD2. The CDR3 sequence is 15 residues long. Germline V gene data show CDR1 as SGDLS and CDR2 as YYNGEE. V trimming: 0 bases; J trimming: 4 bases; junction bases outside the gene matches: 6. For the CDR3, the DNA is TGTGCCAGCAGCGTAGGTCCGGGGGGGCAATACGAGCAGTACTTC. This encodes CASSVGPGGQYEQYF. The whole variable domain, remainder taken from reference TRBV9 and TRBJ2-7, is DSGVTQTPKHLITATGQRVTLRCSPRSGDLSVYWYQQSLDQGLQFLIQYYNGEERAKGNILERFSAQQFPDLHSELNLSSLELGDSALYFCASSVGPGGQYEQYFGPGTRLTVT.

This clone was detected only a few times. The V gene is TRBV10-3, the J gene TRBJ2-7; 7 bases are a match to TRBD1. J lost 0 bases, V lost 4 bases, and 6 bases had no gene match. This CDR3 contains 15 residues. Germline lookup yields CDR1 ENHRY and CDR2 SYGVKD. CDR3 bases: TGTGCCATCAGTGTCACAGGGGTAGGCTCCTACGAGCAGTACTTC. This gives the protein CAISVTGVGSYEQYF.